This T cell receptor (beta chain) stems from a study of tumor-infiltrating lymphocytes in primary liver carcinoma. Starting material for RNA and DNA co-extraction consisted of about 20-30 mg of unsorted bulk tissue. The study found over 75% viable tumor cells in every tumor sample. Total RNA amounting to 500 ng was the source from which TCR beta cDNA was made with a constant-region primer. ARM-PCR was slightly modified, and three nested multiplex PCR rounds with it gave rise to the TCR beta libraries. The two initial PCR rounds, nine to eleven cycles each, used TRBV1-TRBV30 forward and C-beta reverse primers. From the multiplex PCR reads, TCRdb called clonotypes with MiXCR, one entry per CDR3 protein. Here the sample spans some 50,000 distinct CDR3 sequences, less than 85% being singletons. Trimming pared 10 bases from V and 5 bases from J, leaving 23 bases between. The CDR3 contains 15 residues.

The receptor's source is a man in his forties with primary liver carcinoma and hepatitis B virus infection. The sample taken for sequencing was liver tumor tissue from sampling region 5. Specified subset: tumor region T5, tumor centre. The chain joins TRBV12-3 or TRBV12-4 to TRBJ2-5, with a tentative D call TRBD2 (8 bases). CDR3 in amino acids: CATSFPGLGGETQYF. CDR3 in DNA: TGTGCCACTAGTTTCCCGGGACTAGGGGGCGAGACCCAGTACTTC.